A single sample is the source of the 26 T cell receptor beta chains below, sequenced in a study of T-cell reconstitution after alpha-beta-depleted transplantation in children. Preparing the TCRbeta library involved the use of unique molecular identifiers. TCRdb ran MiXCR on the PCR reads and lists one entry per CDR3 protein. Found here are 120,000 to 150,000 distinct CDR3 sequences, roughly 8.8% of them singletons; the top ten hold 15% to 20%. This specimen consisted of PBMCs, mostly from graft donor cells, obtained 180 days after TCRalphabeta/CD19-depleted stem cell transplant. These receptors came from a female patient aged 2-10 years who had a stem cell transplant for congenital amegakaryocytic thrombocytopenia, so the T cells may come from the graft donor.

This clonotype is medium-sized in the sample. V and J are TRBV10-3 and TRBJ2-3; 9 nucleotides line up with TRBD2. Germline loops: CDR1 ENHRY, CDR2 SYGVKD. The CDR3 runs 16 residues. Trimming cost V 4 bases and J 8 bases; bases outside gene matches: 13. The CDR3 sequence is CAISANSVSGSATQYF. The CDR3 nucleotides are TGTGCCATCAGTGCAAATTCGGTTAGCGGGAGCGCTACGCAGTATTTT.

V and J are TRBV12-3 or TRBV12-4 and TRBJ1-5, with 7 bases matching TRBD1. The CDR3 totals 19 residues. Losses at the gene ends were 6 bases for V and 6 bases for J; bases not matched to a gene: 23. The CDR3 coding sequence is TGTGCCAGCAGGAGGGAGACAGGGAAGGTTTATCGCAGTACTCAGCCCCAGCATTTT. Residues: CASRRETGKVYRSTQPQHF.

CDR3 coding DNA: TGTGCCAGCAGAACCTTGGCGCCACAAGAGACCCAGTACTTC. Residues: CASRTLAPQETQYF. This chain links TRBV6-2 or TRBV6-3 with TRBJ2-5; D remains unclear. This CDR3 comprises 14 residues. Trimming took 6 bases from V and 2 from J, leaving 13 bases between them. Germline assignment: CDR1 MNHEY and CDR2 SVGEGT.

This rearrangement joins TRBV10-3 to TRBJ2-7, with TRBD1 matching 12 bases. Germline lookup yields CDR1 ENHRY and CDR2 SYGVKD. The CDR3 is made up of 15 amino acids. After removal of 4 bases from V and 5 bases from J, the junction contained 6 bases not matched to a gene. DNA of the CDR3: TGTGCCATCAGTGGACCGGGACAGGGGGCCGACGAGCAGTACTTC. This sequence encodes CAISGPGQGADEQYF.

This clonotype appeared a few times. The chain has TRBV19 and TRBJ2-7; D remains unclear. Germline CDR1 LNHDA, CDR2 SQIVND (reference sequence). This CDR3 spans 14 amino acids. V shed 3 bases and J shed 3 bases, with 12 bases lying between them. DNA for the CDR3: TGTGCCAGTAGTATCTCCGACACAGACTACGAGCAGTACTTC. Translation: CASSISDTDYEQYF.

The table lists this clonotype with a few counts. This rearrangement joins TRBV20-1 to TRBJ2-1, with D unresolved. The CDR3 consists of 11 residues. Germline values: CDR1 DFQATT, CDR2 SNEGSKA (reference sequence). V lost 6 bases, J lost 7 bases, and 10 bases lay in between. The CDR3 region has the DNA TGCAGTGCCAGTAACTTTAATGAGCAGTTCTTC. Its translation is CSASNFNEQFF.

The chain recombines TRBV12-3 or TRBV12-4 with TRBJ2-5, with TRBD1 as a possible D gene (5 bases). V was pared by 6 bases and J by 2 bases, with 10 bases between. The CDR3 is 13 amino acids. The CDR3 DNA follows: TGTGCCAGCAGAGGGGTCTTACAAGAGACCCAGTACTTC. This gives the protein CASRGVLQETQYF.

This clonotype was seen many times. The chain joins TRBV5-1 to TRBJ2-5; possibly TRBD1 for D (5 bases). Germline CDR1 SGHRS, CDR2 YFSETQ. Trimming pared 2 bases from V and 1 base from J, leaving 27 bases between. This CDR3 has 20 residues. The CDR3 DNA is TGCGCCAGCAGCTTCCAGAAAGCCTCCAGTGGGGCGCTTCCCCAAGAGACCCAGTACTTC. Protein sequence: CASSFQKASSGALPQETQYF.

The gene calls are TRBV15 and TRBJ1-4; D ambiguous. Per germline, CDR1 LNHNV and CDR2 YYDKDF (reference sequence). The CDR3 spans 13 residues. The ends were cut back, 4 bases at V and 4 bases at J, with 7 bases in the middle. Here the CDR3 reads CATSKGINEKLFF. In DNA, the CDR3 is TGTGCCACCAGCAAGGGCATTAATGAAAAACTGTTTTTT.

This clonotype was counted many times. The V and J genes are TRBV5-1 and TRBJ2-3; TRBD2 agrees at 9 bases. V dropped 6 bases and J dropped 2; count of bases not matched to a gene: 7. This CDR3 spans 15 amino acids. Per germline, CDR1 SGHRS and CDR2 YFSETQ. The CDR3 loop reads CASNKRGAVTDTQYF. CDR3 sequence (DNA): TGCGCCAGCAACAAGCGGGGGGCTGTCACAGATACGCAGTATTTT.

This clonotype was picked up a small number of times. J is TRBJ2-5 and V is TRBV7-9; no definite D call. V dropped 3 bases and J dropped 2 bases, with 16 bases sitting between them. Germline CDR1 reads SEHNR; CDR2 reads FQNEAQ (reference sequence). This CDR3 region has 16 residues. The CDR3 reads CASSFLGSELQETQYF. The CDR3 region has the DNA TGTGCCAGCAGCTTCTTGGGTTCCGAACTACAAGAGACCCAGTACTTC. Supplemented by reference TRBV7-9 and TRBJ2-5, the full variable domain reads DTGVSQNPRHKITKRGQNVTFRCDPISEHNRLYWYRQTLGQGPEFLTYFQNEAQLEKSRLLSDRFSAERPKGSFSTLEIQRTEQGDSAMYLCASSFLGSELQETQYFGPGTRLLVL.

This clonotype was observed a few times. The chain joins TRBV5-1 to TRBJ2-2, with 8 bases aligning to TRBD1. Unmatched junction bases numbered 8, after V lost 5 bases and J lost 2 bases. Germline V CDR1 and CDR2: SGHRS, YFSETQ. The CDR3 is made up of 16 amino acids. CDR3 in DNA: TGCGCCAGCAGGCAACCGGGACAGGCCAACACCGGGGAGCTGTTTTTT. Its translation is CASRQPGQANTGELFF.

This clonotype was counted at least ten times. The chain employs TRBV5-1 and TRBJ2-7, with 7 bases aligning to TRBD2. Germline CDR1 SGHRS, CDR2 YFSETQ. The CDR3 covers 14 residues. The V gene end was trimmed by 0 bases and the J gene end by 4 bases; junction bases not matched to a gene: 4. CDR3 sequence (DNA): TGCGCCAGCAGCTTGGAGACTAGCTGGTACGAGCAGTACTTC. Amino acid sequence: CASSLETSWYEQYF. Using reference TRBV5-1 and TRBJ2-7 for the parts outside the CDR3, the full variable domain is KAGVTQTPRYLIKTRGQQVTLSCSPISGHRSVSWYQQTPGQGLQFLFEYFSETQRNKGNFPGRFSGRQFSNSRSEMNVSTLELGDSALYLCASSLETSWYEQYFGPGTRLTVT.

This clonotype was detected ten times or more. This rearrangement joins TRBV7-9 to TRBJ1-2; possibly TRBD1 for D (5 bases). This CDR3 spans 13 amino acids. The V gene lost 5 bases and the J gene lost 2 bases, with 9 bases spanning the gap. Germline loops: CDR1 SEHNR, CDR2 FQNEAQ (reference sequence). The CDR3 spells CASSRDGNYGYTF. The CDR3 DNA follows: TGTGCCAGCAGCCGGGACGGAAACTATGGCTACACCTTC.

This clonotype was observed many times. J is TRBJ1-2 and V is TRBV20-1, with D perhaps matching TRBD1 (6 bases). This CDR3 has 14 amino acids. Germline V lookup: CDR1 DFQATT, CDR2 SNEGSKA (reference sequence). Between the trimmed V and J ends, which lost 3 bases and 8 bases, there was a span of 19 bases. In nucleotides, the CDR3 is TGCAGTGCTAGTTGGGCTGCGGGGGCTCGGGGCTACACCTTC. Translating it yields CSASWAAGARGYTF.

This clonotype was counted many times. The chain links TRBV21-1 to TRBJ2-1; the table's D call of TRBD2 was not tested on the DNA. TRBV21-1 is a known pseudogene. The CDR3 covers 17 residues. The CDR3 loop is CASSPEAQREFNNEQFF. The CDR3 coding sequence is TGTGCCAGCAGCCCCGAGGCCCAGCGGGAGTTCAACAATGAGCAGTTCTTC.

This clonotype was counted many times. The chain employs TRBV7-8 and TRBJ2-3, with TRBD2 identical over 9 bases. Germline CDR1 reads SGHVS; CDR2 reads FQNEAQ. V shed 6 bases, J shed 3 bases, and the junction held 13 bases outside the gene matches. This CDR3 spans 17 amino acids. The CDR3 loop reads CASSQRGGSGRTDTQYF. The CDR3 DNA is TGTGCCAGCAGTCAACGCGGGGGTAGCGGGAGAACAGATACGCAGTATTTT.

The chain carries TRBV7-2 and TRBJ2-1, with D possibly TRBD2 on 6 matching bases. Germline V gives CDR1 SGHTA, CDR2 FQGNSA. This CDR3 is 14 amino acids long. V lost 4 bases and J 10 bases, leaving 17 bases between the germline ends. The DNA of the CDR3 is TGTGCCAGCAGCTACGGGACTGGCAGAAGCGAGCAGTTCTTC. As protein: CASSYGTGRSEQFF.

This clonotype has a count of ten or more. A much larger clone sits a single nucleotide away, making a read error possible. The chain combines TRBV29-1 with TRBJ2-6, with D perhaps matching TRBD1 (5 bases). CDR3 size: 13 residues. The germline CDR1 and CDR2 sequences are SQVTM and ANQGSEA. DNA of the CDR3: TGCAGCGTTCTCTCCTCTGGGGCCAACGGCCTGACTTTC. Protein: CSVLSSGANGLTF.

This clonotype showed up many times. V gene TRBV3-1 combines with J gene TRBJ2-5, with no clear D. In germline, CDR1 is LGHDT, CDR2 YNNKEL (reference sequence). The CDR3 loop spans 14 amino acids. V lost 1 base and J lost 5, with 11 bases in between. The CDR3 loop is CASSQVSRRETQYF. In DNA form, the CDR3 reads TGTGCCAGCAGCCAAGTATCTAGACGGGAGACCCAGTACTTC.

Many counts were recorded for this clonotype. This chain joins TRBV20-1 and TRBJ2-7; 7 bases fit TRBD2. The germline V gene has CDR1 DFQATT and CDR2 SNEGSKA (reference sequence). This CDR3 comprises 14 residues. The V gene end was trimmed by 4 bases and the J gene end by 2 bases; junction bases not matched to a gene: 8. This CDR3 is CSATPGLKPYEQYF. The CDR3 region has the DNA TGCAGTGCTACCCCGGGACTAAAGCCCTACGAGCAGTACTTC.

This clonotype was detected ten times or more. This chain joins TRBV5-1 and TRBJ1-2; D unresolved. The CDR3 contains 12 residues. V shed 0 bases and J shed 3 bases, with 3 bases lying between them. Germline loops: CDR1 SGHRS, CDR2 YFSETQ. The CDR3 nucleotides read TGCGCCAGCAGCTTGGGGGACTATGGCTACACCTTC. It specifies CASSLGDYGYTF.

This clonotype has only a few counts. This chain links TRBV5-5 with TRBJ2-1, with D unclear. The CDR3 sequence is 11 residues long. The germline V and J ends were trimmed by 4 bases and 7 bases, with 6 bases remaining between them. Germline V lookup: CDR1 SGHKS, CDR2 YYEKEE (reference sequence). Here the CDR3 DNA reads TGTGCCAGCAGCCCTTTGAATGAGCAGTTCTTC. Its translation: CASSPLNEQFF.

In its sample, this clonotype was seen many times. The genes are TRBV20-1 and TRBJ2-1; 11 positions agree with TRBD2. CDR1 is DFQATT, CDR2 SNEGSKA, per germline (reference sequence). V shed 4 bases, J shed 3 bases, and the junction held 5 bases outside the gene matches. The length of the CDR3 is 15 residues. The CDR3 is CSATQGTSGYNEQFF. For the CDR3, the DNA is TGCAGTGCTACCCAGGGGACTAGCGGCTACAATGAGCAGTTCTTC.

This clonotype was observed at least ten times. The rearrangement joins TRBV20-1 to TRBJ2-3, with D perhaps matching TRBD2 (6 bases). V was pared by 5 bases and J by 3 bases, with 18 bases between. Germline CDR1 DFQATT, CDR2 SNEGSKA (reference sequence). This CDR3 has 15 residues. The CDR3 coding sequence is TGCAGTGCTCCCCCCCGGCGGAGGGGAACAGATACGCAGTATTTT. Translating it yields CSAPPRRRGTDTQYF.

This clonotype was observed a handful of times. The CDR3 here is CSARDPGTSGSPHEQYF. CDR3 coding DNA: TGCAGTGCTAGAGATCCCGGGACTAGCGGGAGTCCCCACGAGCAGTACTTC. J is TRBJ2-7 and V is TRBV20-1, with 14 bases identical to TRBD2. Trimming removed 0 bases from V and 5 bases from J; junction bases left unmatched: 9. The CDR3 runs to 17 residues. Germline V CDR1 and CDR2: DFQATT, SNEGSKA (reference sequence).